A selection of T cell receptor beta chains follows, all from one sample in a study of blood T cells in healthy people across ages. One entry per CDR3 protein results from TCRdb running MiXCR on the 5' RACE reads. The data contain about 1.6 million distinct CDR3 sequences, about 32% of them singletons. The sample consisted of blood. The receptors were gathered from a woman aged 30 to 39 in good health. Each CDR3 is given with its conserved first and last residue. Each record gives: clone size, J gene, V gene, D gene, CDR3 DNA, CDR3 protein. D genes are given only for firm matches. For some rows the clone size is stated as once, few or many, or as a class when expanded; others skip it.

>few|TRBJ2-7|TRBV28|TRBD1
TGTGCCAGCACTGTGACAGGGGAATCCTACGAGCAGTACTTC
CASTVTGESYEQYF
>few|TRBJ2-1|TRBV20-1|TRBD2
TGCAGTGCTAGTTCCCTACTAGCGGGAACCTCAATTGAGCAGTTCTTC
CSASSLLAGTSIEQFF
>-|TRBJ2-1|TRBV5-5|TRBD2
TGTGCCAGCATCGCCGGGACTAGCTCCTACAATGAGCAGTTCTTC
CASIAGTSSYNEQFF
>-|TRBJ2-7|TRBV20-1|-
TGCAGTGCTAGAGATATGGCAGGCCTATACGAGCAGTACTTC
CSARDMAGLYEQYF
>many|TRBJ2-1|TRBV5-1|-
TGCGCCAGCAGCTTGGCCAGCGCGTCCTACAATGAGCAGTTCTTC
CASSLASASYNEQFF
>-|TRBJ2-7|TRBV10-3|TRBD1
TGTGCCATCAGTACAGGGGGCTATGGGACCCGGTACTTC
CAISTGGYGTRYF
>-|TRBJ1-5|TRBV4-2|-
TGTGCCAGCAGCCAAGCCTGGACAGAATACAATCAGCCCCAGCATTTT
CASSQAWTEYNQPQHF
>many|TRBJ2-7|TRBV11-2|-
TGTGCCAGCAGATCCGACCCCTCAGGGCCCTACGAGCAGTACTTC
CASRSDPSGPYEQYF
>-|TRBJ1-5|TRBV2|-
TGTGCCAGCAGGGAACATGTTAGCAATCAGCCCCAGCATTTT
CASREHVSNQPQHF
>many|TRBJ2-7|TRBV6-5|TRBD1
TGTGCCAGCAGGCCGGGCAGGACAGGCTCCTACGAGCAGTACTTC
CASRPGRTGSYEQYF
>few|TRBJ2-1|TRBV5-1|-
TGCGCCAGCAGCTTGGCTGGGGGGGGCCTGGACTACAATGAGCAGTTCTTC
CASSLAGGGLDYNEQFF
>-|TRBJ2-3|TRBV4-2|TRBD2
TGTGCCAGCAGGCTAGCGGGGGGCTCAGATATGCAGTATTTT
CASRLAGGSDMQYF
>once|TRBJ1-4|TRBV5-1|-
TGCGCCAGCAGCTTGGCCCGGACAGCGGATGAAAAACTGTTTTTT
CASSLARTADEKLFF
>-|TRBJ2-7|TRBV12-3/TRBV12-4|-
TGTGCCAGCATCGGACAGCGGAGGTCCTACGAGCAGTACTTC
CASIGQRRSYEQYF
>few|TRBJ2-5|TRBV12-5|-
TGTGCTAGTGGTACAGGACATTCGCAGTACTTC
CASGTGHSQYF
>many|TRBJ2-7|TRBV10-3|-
TGTGCCATCAGGGCATTTGGCTACGAGCAGTACTTC
CAIRAFGYEQYF
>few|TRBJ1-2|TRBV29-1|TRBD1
TGCAGCACCTACAGGGGCCTGAACTATGGCTACACCTTC
CSTYRGLNYGYTF
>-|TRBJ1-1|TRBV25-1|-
TGTGCCAGCTGTAAACAGGGGAACACTGAAGCTTTCTTT
CASCKQGNTEAFF
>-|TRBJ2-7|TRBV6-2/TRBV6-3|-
TGTGCCAGCAGACAAGCGGGTCAGGGGAAATACGAGCAGTACTTC
CASRQAGQGKYEQYF
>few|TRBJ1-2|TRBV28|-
TGTGCCAGTCGCCCTCAGGGGTCCTATGGCTACACCTTC
CASRPQGSYGYTF
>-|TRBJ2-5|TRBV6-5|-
TGTGCCAGCAGCCCTCGAAGGAAGACCCAGTACTTC
CASSPRRKTQYF
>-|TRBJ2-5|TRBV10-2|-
TGCGCCAGCAGTCTGGGCGTCCAAGAGGCCCAGTACTTC
CASSLGVQEAQYF
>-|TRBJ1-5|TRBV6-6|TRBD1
TGTGCCAGCAGTCCCAGGGGGAAAGGTCAGCCCCAGCATTTT
CASSPRGKGQPQHF
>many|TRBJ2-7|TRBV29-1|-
TGCAGCGTTGAAACGTCGGCATCCTACGAGCAGTACTTC
CSVETSASYEQYF
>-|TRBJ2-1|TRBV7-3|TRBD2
TGTGCCAGCAGCCCCCCTCCGGGACTAGCGGGAGAACGGTACTCCTACAATGAGCAGTTCTTC
CASSPPPGLAGERYSYNEQFF
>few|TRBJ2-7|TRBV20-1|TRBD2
TGCAGTGCTCCTAGCGGGAGGCCCTACGAGCAGTACTTC
CSAPSGRPYEQYF
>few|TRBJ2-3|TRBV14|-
TGTGCCAGCAGCCCCATTTCGACTAGCACAGATACGCAGTATTTT
CASSPISTSTDTQYF
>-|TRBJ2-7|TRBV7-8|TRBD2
TGTGCCAGCACCCCCAAACTAGCGGGGGTCTACGAGCAGTACTTC
CASTPKLAGVYEQYF
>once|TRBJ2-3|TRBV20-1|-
TGCAGTGCTAGAGGGATTCTAGCGTGGGGTTTCACAGATACGCAGTATTTT
CSARGILAWGFTDTQYF
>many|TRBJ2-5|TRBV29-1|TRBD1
TGCAGCGTTTGGGGGACAGGGGGCGGAGGCCAAGAGACCCAGTACTTC
CSVWGTGGGGQETQYF
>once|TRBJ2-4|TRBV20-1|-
TGCAGTGCTAGACGAACGGCAGATCAGTACTTC
CSARRTADQYF
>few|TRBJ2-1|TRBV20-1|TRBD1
TGCAGTGCTAGAGATCAGAGCAGGGGGCCGAATGAGCAGTTCTTC
CSARDQSRGPNEQFF
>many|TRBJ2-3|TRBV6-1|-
TGTGCCAGCAGTGAAGGGTTAGGAGATACGCAGTATTTT
CASSEGLGDTQYF
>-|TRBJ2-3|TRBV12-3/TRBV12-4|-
TGTGCCAGCAGGGAGTCGGGAGATACGCAGTATTTT
CASRESGDTQYF
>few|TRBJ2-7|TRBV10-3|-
TGTGCCATCAGTGAGCCCGGTGCGGGGTCCTCCTACGAGCAGTACTTC
CAISEPGAGSSYEQYF
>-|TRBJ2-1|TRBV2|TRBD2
TGTGCCAGCACCTGGACTAGCAAGGGTGAGCAGTTCTTC
CASTWTSKGEQFF
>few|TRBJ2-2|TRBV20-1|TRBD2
TGCAGTGCTAGAGGCCCGGGGAGGGATCACGGGGAGCTGTTTTTT
CSARGPGRDHGELFF
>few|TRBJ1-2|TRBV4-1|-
TGCGCCAGCAGCCAAGATTCGATCCAGGCCGGCTACACCTTC
CASSQDSIQAGYTF
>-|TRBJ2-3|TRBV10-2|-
TGCGCCAGCGGAGGCCTGGCGGGAGATACGCAGTATTTT
CASGGLAGDTQYF
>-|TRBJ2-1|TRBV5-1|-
TGCGCCAGCAGCTTGGTAGGGGATCTGGGGAATGAGCAGTTCTTC
CASSLVGDLGNEQFF
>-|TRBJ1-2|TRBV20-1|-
TGCAGTGCTAGAGATGACCCGGTTGAGGACAGATTTTCCTATGGCTACACCTTC
CSARDDPVEDRFSYGYTF
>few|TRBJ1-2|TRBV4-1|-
TGCGCCAGCAGCCAACAACAGGGAGGCTATGGCTACACCTTC
CASSQQQGGYGYTF
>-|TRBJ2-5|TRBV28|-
TGTGCCGGCAGTTCTTACAGGGGGGGAGAAGAGACCCAGTACTTC
CAGSSYRGGEETQYF
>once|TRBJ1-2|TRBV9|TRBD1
TGTGCCAGCAGCTACCGGGACAGGGGCTTTGGCTACACCTTC
CASSYRDRGFGYTF
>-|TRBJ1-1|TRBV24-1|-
TGTGCCACCAGTGATTTAAGGGGGGATCACACTGAAGCTTTCTTT
CATSDLRGDHTEAFF
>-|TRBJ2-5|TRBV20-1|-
TGCAGTGCCCCAGGAGGGGGGGGGGAGACCCAGTACTTC
CSAPGGGGETQYF
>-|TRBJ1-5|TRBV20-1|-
TGCAGTGCTGCAGCCCCTGCAGGATATAGCAATCAGCCCCAGCATTTT
CSAAAPAGYSNQPQHF
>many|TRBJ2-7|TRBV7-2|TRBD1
TGTGCCAGCAGCCCGGGACAGGTCTCCTACGAGCAGTACTTC
CASSPGQVSYEQYF
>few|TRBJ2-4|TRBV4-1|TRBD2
TGCGCCAGCAGCCAAGATCGGGGGACTAGCGGGAGGGGGATAGCCAAAAACATTCAGTACTTC
CASSQDRGTSGRGIAKNIQYF
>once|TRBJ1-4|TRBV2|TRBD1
TGTGCCAGCAGTGAGCCCTCCGGACAGGGGAAAAAACTGTTTTTT
CASSEPSGQGKKLFF
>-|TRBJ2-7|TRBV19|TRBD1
TGTGCCAGTAGTATAGATATTTCGACAGGGACCTACGAGCAGTACTTC
CASSIDISTGTYEQYF
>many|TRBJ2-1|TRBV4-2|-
TGTGCCAGCAGCCAAGATCAAGCGGCGGGAGAGCAGTTCTTC
CASSQDQAAGEQFF
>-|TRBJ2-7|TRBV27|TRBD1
TGTGCCAGCAGTATCGGGACAGGGGCAAACGAGCAGTACTTC
CASSIGTGANEQYF
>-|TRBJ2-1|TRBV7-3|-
TGTGCCAGCAGCTCGGGCGCCAACAATGAGCAGTTCTTC
CASSSGANNEQFF
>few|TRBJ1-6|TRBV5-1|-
TGCGCCAGCAGCTTGGAGATGAATTCACCCCTCCACTTT
CASSLEMNSPLHF